This T cell receptor beta chain is from a study of PD-1 blockade in classical Hodgkin lymphoma. Regarding time point: cycle 4 day 1 (C4D1), after 6 weeks of nivolumab. Every patient had relapsed following autologous stem cell transplantation, and cohorts differed in brentuximab vedotin exposure. Using immunoSEQ multiplex PCR, the repertoire was profiled, and TCRdb retains in-frame clones only, with some absent. This table has 15,000 to 20,000 clones, roughly 80% appearing once. The starting material was peripheral blood mononuclear cells (PBMCs), obtained before the fourth cycle of nivolumab. The receptor comes from a human donor with classical Hodgkin lymphoma.

CDR3 DNA sequence: TGTGCCAGCAGGGTCTCCGGACTAGCGGCCTACGAGCAGTACTTC. It specifies CASRVSGLAAYEQYF. J is TRBJ2-7 and V is TRBV6-1; 10 nucleotides match TRBD2. Trimming took 6 bases from V and 2 from J; bases not matched to a gene: 7. CDR1 and CDR2 (germline): MNHNS, SASEGT. This CDR3 has 15 amino acids.